This T cell receptor (beta chain) was recovered during a study of T cell responses to AZD1222 COVID-19 vaccine. Findings of the study overall: Reportedly, close to half of spike-specific TCRs are directed against unmutated variant regions.

Germline V gene lookup returns CDR1 KGHSH and CDR2 LQKENI. The germline V and J ends were trimmed by 2 bases and 2 bases, with 16 bases remaining between them. The CDR3 runs 17 residues. Some clones are missing from TCRdb's copy, which holds only in-frame ones; the method was immunoSEQ multiplex PCR. The sample consists of about 30,000 clones, about 93% of them appearing once. Turning to this clone: Antigen unknown.

The TCR comes from an adult in good health. Sequencing was performed on peripheral blood, taken on day 0 of AZD1222 vaccination. The chain combines TRBV18 with TRBJ1-5; weak D call: TRBD1 (6 bases). The CDR3 region is CASSPATGGGGNQPQHF. The CDR3 coding sequence is TGTGCCAGCTCACCAGCGACAGGAGGGGGGGGCAATCAGCCCCAGCATTTT.